These 13 T cell receptor beta chains share one sample of origin, sequenced in a study of T cell changes during pregnancy in multiple sclerosis (dated by TCRdb to between 2018 and 2020). Receptor libraries were prepared by the immunoSEQ multiplex PCR assay. Held by TCRdb, this immuneACCESS table contains in-frame sequences only and omits some clones. Under half of the omission traces to an unresolved V gene where checked; the cause of the rest is unknown. This sample gives tens of thousands of clones in total; almost 95% of them show up just once. 2% to 2.5% of the sample rests with the top ten. The source material was peripheral blood, sampled before pregnancy. These receptors all come from a female donor with multiple sclerosis, enrolled in a pregnancy study.

The chain links TRBV19 to TRBJ2-1; D remains ambiguous. The CDR3 length is 12 residues. Looked up from germline, CDR1 is LNHDA and CDR2 is SQIVND (reference sequence). The germline V and J ends were trimmed by 4 bases and 4 bases, with 5 bases remaining between them. This chain's CDR3 is CASSNGYNEQFF. Here the CDR3 DNA reads TGTGCCAGTAGTAACGGGTACAATGAGCAGTTCTTC. The whole variable domain, remainder taken from reference TRBV19 and TRBJ2-1, is DGGITQSPKYLFRKEGQNVTLSCEQNLNHDAMYWYRQDPGQGLRLIYYSQIVNDFQKGDIAEGYSVSREKKESFPLTVTSAQKNPTAFYLCASSNGYNEQFFGPGTRLTVL.

V usage is TRBV19 and J usage is TRBJ1-5; 9 bases match TRBD1. With 4 bases clipped from V and 6 bases from J, the junction kept 7 bases outside the gene matches. Germline V gives CDR1 LNHDA, CDR2 SQIVND (reference sequence). CDR3 length: 15 residues. The CDR3 here is CASSNTGGSGQPQHF. For the CDR3, the DNA is TGTGCCAGTAGTAACACAGGGGGCTCGGGTCAGCCCCAGCATTTT. The full variable domain, its missing parts supplied by reference TRBV19 and TRBJ1-5, is DGGITQSPKYLFRKEGQNVTLSCEQNLNHDAMYWYRQDPGQGLRLIYYSQIVNDFQKGDIAEGYSVSREKKESFPLTVTSAQKNPTAFYLCASSNTGGSGQPQHFGDGTRLSIL.

This clone was seen a few times. The V and J genes are TRBV19 and TRBJ1-1; 7 bases map to TRBD1. The CDR3 extends over 15 amino acids. Trimming took 3 bases from V and 0 from J; bases not matched to a gene: 4. Germline loops: CDR1 LNHDA, CDR2 SQIVND (reference sequence). CDR3 sequence reads: CASSMGQSLNTEAFF. CDR3 in DNA: TGTGCCAGTAGTATGGGACAGTCACTGAACACTGAAGCTTTCTTT.

The chain is built from TRBV7-2 and TRBJ1-5; D is undetermined. Germline V lookup: CDR1 SGHTA, CDR2 FQGNSA. The CDR3 is made up of 13 amino acids. V lost 5 bases and J lost 6, with 11 bases in between. CDR3 loop: CASSNTGSQPQHF. The CDR3 DNA reads as TGTGCCAGCAGCAACACCGGGAGTCAGCCCCAGCATTTT.

The genes are TRBV5-1 and TRBJ2-7; the match to TRBD2 covers 12 bases. After removal of 4 bases from V and 2 bases from J, the junction contained 7 bases not matched to a gene. Germline CDR1 and CDR2: SGHRS and YFSETQ. The CDR3 is made up of 16 amino acids. In nucleotides, the CDR3 is TGCGCCAGCAGCAGACTAGCGGGAGAGGGAACCTACGAGCAGTACTTC. Protein product: CASSRLAGEGTYEQYF. Combining the CDR3 with reference TRBV5-1 and TRBJ2-7 gives the whole variable domain KAGVTQTPRYLIKTRGQQVTLSCSPISGHRSVSWYQQTPGQGLQFLFEYFSETQRNKGNFPGRFSGRQFSNSRSEMNVSTLELGDSALYLCASSRLAGEGTYEQYFGPGTRLTVT.

The chain has TRBV18 and TRBJ2-1, with 12 bases fitting TRBD1. The V gene end was trimmed by 6 bases and the J gene end by 1 base; junction bases not matched to a gene: 10. Germline CDR1 and CDR2: KGHSH and LQKENI. The CDR3 consists of 18 residues. The chain's CDR3 is CASSRGTGGIPSYNEQFF. The CDR3 DNA sequence: TGTGCCAGCTCGCGGGGGACAGGGGGCATTCCGTCCTACAATGAGCAGTTCTTC.

J is TRBJ2-7 and V is TRBV18, with D perhaps TRBD1 (5 bases). CDR1 is KGHSH and CDR2 is LQKENI in the germline V gene. The ends were cut back, 3 bases at V and 6 bases at J, with 12 bases in the middle. The CDR3 extends over 13 amino acids. CDR3: CASSPQGLAEQYF. As DNA, the CDR3 is TGTGCCAGCTCACCCCAGGGTTTGGCCGAGCAGTACTTC.

In this sample, this clone turned up many times. In the same sample, other DNA sequences code for this CDR3. The CDR3 loop is CASSDSTSGSNEQFF. The CDR3 nucleotides are TGTGCCAGCAGTGACTCGACCAGCGGGAGCAATGAGCAGTTCTTC. The chain employs TRBV6-4 and TRBJ2-1, with 8 bases fitting TRBD2. The CDR3 runs to 15 residues. Germline CDR1 is MRHNA and CDR2 is SNTAGT. The ends lost 0 bases at V and 6 bases at J; junction bases unmatched: 4.

V is TRBV27 and J is TRBJ2-3; no reliable D call. V was trimmed by 8 bases and J by 5 bases, leaving 17 bases between them. This CDR3 is 14 amino acids long. In germline, CDR1 is MNHEY, CDR2 SMNVEV (reference sequence). CDR3 protein: CASQPPNSLDTQYF. The CDR3 DNA sequence: TGTGCCAGCCAACCGCCGAACAGTTTAGATACGCAGTATTTT.

This chain connects TRBV5-6 to TRBJ2-1, with 15 nucleotides matching TRBD2. Germline V gene lookup returns CDR1 SGHDT and CDR2 YYEEEE. V gave up 1 base and J gave up 6 bases; unmatched junction bases: 5. The CDR3 has 17 amino acids. CDR3 protein: CASSLPGLAGGTNEQFF. CDR3 DNA: TGTGCCAGCAGCTTGCCGGGACTAGCGGGAGGTACCAATGAGCAGTTCTTC.

This rearrangement joins TRBV15 to TRBJ2-7; no firm D call. There are 15 residues in the CDR3. V lost 2 bases, J lost 0 bases, and 11 bases lay in between. Germline V gene data show CDR1 as LNHNV and CDR2 as YYDKDF (reference sequence). CDR3 coding DNA: TGTGCCACCAGCAGACCCCGGGTGAGCTCCTACGAGCAGTACTTC. Translated, it gives CATSRPRVSSYEQYF.

The chain links TRBV28 to TRBJ2-1; no clear D. Trimming stripped 5 bases from V and 10 bases from J, with 30 bases between. CDR1 is MDHEN and CDR2 is SYDVKM in the germline V gene. CDR3 length: 18 amino acids. CDR3 region: CASSVPKKFAMSLKEQFF. CDR3 nucleotides: TGTGCCAGCAGTGTACCCAAAAAATTTGCAATGAGCTTAAAGGAGCAGTTCTTC.

This rearrangement joins TRBV5-1 to TRBJ1-1; 11 bases are shared with TRBD1. This CDR3 region has 13 residues. V trimming: 7 bases; J trimming: 6 bases; junction bases outside the gene matches: 5. The germline gives CDR1 SGHRS, CDR2 YFSETQ. The CDR3, as DNA: TGCGCCAGCGGGGGACAGGGGGATTCTGAAGCTTTCTTT. Translation gives CASGGQGDSEAFF.